These 8 T cell receptor beta chains were all obtained from the same sample, sequenced in a study of molecular identifiers for immune sequencing clone quantification. MiXCR was run by TCRdb on the PCR reads, yielding one entry per CDR3 protein. Of about 320,000 distinct CDR3 sequences in the sample, roughly 23% are singletons; the top ten hold 0.74%. Sequencing was performed on naive CD8+ T cells from blood, with Jurkat cell RNA spiked in. Subset noted: FACS-sorted CD8+CD4-CCR7+CD45RA+ naive T cells. These receptors all stem from a human donor in good health. Some libraries in this study had Jurkat cell RNA spiked in.

At least ten counts were recorded for this clonotype. The chain couples TRBV20-1 to TRBJ1-1; a possible D gene is TRBD1 (5 bases). Germline V gene sequence: CDR1 DFQATT, CDR2 SNEGSKA (reference sequence). V was clipped by 0 bases and J by 7 bases, with 18 bases between them. The CDR3 runs to 15 residues. CDR3 region: CSARDQGRRNGEAFF. CDR3 DNA sequence: TGCAGTGCTAGAGATCAGGGCAGACGAAATGGTGAAGCTTTCTTT.

This clonotype was seen ten or more times. This sequence joins TRBV29-1 and TRBJ2-3; possible D gene TRBD1, 6 bases. Germline loops: CDR1 SQVTM, CDR2 ANQGSEA. Trimming removed 7 bases from V and 5 bases from J, with 16 bases in between. The CDR3 is 13 amino acids. This chain's CDR3 is CSAPGHTEDTQYF. Written as DNA, the CDR3 is TGCAGCGCTCCGGGACATACCGAAGATACGCAGTATTTT.

This clonotype was seen more than once but under ten times. V usage is TRBV13 and J usage is TRBJ2-5; D may be TRBD1 (8 bases). The CDR3 length is 15 residues. V shed 5 bases and J shed 3 bases, with 16 bases lying between them. Per the germline V gene, CDR1 is PRHDT and CDR2 is FYEKMQ (reference sequence). The chain's CDR3 is CASSRTGGGKETQYF. CDR3 coding DNA: TGTGCCAGCAGCCGAACAGGGGGGGGAAAAGAGACCCAGTACTTC.

This clonotype has a count of ten or more. The gene calls are TRBV24-1 and TRBJ1-6; 9 bases align to TRBD1. From germline, CDR1 is KGHDR and CDR2 SFDVKD. The CDR3 is 16 residues long. Germline trimming cut 2 bases from V and 7 bases from J; bases unmatched to any gene: 5. This CDR3 is CATSDSRTGENSPLHF. The CDR3 DNA follows: TGTGCCACCAGTGATTCAAGGACAGGGGAAAATTCACCCCTCCACTTT.

There are many counts of this clonotype. The chain has TRBV4-3 and TRBJ2-1; 8 bases fit TRBD1. The junction had 10 bases not matched to a gene; V was cut back by 0 bases and J by 9 bases. Germline CDR1 and CDR2: LGHNA and YSLEER. This CDR3 is 16 amino acids long. The DNA of the CDR3 is TGCGCCAGCAGCCAAGATCGACAGGGGTACCTAACTGAGCAGTTCTTC. As protein: CASSQDRQGYLTEQFF.

A word on this clonotype: Its ends do not fully match the called genes, so a read error is possible. The gene calls are TRBV13 and TRBJ1-4, with 8 bases aligning to TRBD1. The CDR3 runs to 14 residues. From germline, CDR1 is PRHDT and CDR2 FYEKMQ (reference sequence). The CDR3 loop reads CASSSTGGSEKLVF. The CDR3 region has the DNA TGTGCCAGCAGCTCCACAGGGGGGAGTGAAAAACTGGTTTTT. The full variable domain, with the rest looked up from reference TRBV13 and TRBJ1-4, is AAGVIQSPRHLIKEKRETATLKCYPIPRHDTVYWYQQGPGQDPQFLISFYEKMQSDKGSIPDRFSAQQFSDYHSELNMSSLELGDSALYFCASSSTGGSEKLVFGSGTQLSVL.

The sample holds many counts of this clonotype. The chain links TRBV7-2 to TRBJ2-7; D possibly corresponds to TRBD1 (5 bases). This CDR3 has 13 amino acids. Trimming stripped 5 bases from V and 4 bases from J, with 12 bases between. Germline values: CDR1 SGHTA, CDR2 FQGNSA. The CDR3 DNA is TGTGCCAGCAGCCCACTGACAGATTACGAGCAGTACTTC. Protein product: CASSPLTDYEQYF.

This clonotype was counted a few times. This chain joins TRBV2 and TRBJ2-3; weak D call: TRBD1 (6 bases). Trimming shortened V by 2 bases and J by 4 bases, and 16 bases separated the two germline ends. CDR3 length equals 16 residues. Looked up from germline, CDR1 is SNHLY and CDR2 is FYNNEI. The CDR3 bases are TGTGCCAGCAGTGAACCTTTTGGGGGCCCCTCAGATACGCAGTATTTT. It codes for CASSEPFGGPSDTQYF.